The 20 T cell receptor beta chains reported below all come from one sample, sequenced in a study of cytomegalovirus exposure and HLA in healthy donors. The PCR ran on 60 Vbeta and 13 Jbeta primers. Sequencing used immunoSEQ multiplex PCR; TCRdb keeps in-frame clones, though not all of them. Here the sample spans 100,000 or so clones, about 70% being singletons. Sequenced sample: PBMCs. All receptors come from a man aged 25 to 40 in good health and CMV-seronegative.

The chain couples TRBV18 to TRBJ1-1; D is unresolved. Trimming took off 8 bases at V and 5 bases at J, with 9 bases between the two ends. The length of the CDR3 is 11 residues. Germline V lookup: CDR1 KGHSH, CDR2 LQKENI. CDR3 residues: CASVGITEAFF. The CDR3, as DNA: TGTGCCAGCGTCGGTATAACTGAAGCTTTCTTT.

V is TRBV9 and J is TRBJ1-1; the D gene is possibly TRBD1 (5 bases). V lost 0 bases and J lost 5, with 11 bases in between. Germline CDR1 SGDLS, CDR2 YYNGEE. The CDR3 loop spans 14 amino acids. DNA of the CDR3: TGTGCCAGCAGCGTAGCTCGGGGGGGGACTGAAGCTTTCTTT. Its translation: CASSVARGGTEAFF.

The CDR3, as DNA: TGTGCCAGTAGGGTCGGGACAGATATGAACACTGAAGCTTTCTTT. It encodes CASRVGTDMNTEAFF. The chain couples TRBV19 to TRBJ1-1, with 7 bases aligning to TRBD1. This CDR3 is 15 amino acids long. Germline V gives CDR1 LNHDA, CDR2 SQIVND (reference sequence). V was pared by 6 bases and J by 0 bases, with 7 bases of the junction left unmatched.

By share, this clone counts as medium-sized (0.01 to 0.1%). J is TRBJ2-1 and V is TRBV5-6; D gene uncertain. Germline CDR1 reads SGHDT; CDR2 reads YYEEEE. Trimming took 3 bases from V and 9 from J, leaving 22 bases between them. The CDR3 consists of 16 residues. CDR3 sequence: CASSSRIDYYMGEQFF. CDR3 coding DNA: TGTGCCAGCAGCTCCCGGATTGATTACTACATGGGTGAGCAGTTCTTC.

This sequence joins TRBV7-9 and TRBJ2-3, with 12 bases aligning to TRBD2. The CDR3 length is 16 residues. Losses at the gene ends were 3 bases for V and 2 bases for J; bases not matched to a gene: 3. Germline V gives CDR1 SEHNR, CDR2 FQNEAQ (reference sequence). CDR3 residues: CASSFLAGGDTDTQYF. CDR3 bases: TGTGCCAGCAGCTTTCTAGCGGGAGGGGACACAGATACGCAGTATTTT.

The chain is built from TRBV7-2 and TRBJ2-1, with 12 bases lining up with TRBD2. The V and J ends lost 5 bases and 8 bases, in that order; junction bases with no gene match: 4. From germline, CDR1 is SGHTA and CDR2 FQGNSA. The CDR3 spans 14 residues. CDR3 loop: CASSLRTSGDEQFF. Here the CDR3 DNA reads TGTGCCAGCAGCCTACGGACTAGCGGGGATGAGCAGTTCTTC. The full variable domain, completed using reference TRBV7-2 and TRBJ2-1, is GAGVSQSPSNKVTEKGKDVELRCDPISGHTALYWYRQSLGQGLEFLIYFQGNSAPDKSGLPSDRFSAERTGGSVSTLTIQRTQQEDSAVYLCASSLRTSGDEQFFGPGTRLTVL.

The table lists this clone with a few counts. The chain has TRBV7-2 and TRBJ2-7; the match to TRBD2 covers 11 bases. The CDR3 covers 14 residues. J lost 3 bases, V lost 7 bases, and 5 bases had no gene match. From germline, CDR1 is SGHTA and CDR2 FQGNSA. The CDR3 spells CASTSSGRSYEQYF. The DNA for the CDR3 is TGTGCCAGCACCTCTAGCGGGAGGAGCTACGAGCAGTACTTC.

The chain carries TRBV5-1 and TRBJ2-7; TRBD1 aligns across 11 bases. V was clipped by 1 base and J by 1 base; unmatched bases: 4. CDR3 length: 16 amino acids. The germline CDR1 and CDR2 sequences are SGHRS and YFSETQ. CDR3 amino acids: CASSLTGTGGSYEQYF. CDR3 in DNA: TGCGCCAGCAGCTTGACCGGGACAGGGGGATCCTACGAGCAGTACTTC. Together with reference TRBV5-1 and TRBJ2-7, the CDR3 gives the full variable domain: KAGVTQTPRYLIKTRGQQVTLSCSPISGHRSVSWYQQTPGQGLQFLFEYFSETQRNKGNFPGRFSGRQFSNSRSEMNVSTLELGDSALYLCASSLTGTGGSYEQYFGPGTRLTVT.

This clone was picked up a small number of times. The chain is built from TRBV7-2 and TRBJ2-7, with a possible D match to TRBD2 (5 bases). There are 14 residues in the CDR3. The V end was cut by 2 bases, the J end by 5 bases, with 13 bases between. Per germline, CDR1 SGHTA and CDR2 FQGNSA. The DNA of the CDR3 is TGTGCCAGCAGCTTAAACACGGGAAGGAACGAGCAGTACTTC. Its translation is CASSLNTGRNEQYF.

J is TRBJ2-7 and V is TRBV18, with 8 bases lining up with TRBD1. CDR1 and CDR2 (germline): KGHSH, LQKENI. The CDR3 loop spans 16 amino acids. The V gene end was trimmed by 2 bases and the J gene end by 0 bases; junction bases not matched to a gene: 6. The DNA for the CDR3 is TGTGCCAGCTCACCAACCGCCGACAGGGGCTCCTACGAGCAGTACTTC. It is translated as CASSPTADRGSYEQYF.

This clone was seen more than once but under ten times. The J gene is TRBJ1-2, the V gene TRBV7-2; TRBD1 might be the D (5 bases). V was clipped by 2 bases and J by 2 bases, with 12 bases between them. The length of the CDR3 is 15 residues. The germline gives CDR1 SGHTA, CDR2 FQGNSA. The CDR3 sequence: CASSLQQAPNYGYTF. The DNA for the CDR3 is TGTGCCAGCAGCTTACAACAGGCGCCAAACTATGGCTACACCTTC.

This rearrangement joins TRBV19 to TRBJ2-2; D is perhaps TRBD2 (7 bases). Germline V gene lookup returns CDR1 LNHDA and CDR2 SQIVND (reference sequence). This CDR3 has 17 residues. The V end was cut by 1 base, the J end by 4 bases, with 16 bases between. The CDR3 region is CASSIVRAGARTGELFF. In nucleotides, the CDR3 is TGTGCCAGTAGTATAGTAAGGGCGGGGGCGCGCACCGGGGAGCTGTTTTTT.

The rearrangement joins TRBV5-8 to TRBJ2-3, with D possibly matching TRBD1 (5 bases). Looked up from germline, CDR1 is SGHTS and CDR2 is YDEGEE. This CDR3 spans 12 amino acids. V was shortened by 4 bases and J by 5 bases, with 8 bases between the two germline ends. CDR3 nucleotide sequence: TGTGCCAGCAGCGGACACAGAGATACGCAGTATTTT. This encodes CASSGHRDTQYF.

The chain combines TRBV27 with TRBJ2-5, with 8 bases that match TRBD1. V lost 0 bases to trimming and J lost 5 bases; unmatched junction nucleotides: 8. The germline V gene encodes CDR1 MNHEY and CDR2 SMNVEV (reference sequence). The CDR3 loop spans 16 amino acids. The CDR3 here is CASSLSAGGFGETQYF. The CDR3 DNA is TGTGCCAGCAGTTTATCGGCAGGGGGCTTCGGGGAGACCCAGTACTTC.

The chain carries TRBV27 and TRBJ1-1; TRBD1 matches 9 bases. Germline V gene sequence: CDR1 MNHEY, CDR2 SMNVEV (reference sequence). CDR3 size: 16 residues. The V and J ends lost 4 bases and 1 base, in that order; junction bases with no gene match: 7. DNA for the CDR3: TGTGCCAGCAGTTCGGGGACAGGGAAGGCGAACACTGAAGCTTTCTTT. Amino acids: CASSSGTGKANTEAFF.

Here the CDR3 reads CASSLFGGLTEAFF. For the CDR3, the DNA is TGTGCCAGCAGCTTATTCGGGGGTCTAACTGAAGCTTTCTTT. The chain couples TRBV7-2 to TRBJ1-1, with D possibly TRBD1 on 5 matching bases. Germline CDR1 is SGHTA and CDR2 is FQGNSA. With 2 bases removed from V and 5 bases from J, the gap between germline ends came to 12 bases. CDR3 length: 14 amino acids.

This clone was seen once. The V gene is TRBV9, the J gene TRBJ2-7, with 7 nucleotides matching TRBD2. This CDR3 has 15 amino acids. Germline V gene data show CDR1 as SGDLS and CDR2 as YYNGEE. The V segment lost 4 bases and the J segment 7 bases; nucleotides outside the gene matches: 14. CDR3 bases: TGTGCCAGCAGCACGCAGGACCAGTGGGGGGGAGAGCAGTACTTC. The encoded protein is CASSTQDQWGGEQYF.

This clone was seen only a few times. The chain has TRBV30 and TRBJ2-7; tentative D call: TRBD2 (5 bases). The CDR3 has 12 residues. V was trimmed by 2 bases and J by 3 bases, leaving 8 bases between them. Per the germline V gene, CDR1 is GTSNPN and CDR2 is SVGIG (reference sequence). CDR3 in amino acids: CAWSTDYYEQYF. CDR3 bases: TGTGCCTGGAGTACTGACTACTACGAGCAGTACTTC.

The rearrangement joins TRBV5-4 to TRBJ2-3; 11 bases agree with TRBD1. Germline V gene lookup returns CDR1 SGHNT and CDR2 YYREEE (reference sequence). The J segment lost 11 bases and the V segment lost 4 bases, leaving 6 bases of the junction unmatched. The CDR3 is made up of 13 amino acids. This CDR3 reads CASSADRGREQYF. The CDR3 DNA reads TGTGCCAGCAGCGCGGACAGGGGGCGAGAGCAGTATTTT.

The CDR3 here is CASSLGGQGYTF. The CDR3 nucleotides read TGTGCCAGCAGCTTGGGGGGCCAAGGCTACACCTTC. The gene calls are TRBV5-4 and TRBJ1-2; D may be TRBD1 (5 bases). The CDR3 extends over 12 amino acids. V lost 0 bases and J 8 bases, leaving 8 bases between the germline ends. CDR1 and CDR2 from the germline V gene are SGHNT and YYREEE (reference sequence).